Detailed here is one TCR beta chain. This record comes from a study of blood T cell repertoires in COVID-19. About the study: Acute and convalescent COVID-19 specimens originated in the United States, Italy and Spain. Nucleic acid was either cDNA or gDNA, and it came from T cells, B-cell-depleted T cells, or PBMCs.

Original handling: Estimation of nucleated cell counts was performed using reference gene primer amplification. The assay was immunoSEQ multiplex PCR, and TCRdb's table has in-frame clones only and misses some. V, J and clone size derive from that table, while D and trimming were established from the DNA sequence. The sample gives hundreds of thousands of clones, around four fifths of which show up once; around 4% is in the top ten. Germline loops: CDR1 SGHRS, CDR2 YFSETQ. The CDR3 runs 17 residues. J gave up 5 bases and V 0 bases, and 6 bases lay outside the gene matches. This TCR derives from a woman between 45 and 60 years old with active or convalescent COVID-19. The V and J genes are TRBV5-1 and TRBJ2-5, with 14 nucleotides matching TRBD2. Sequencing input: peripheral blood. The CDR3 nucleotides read TGCGCCAGCAGCTTGGCCGGGACTAGCGGGAGTTGGGAGACCCAGTACTTC. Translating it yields CASSLAGTSGSWETQYF.